The next 9 T cell receptor beta chains were all read from a single sample in a study of T cell responses to AZD1222 COVID-19 vaccine. TCRdb's copy holds only in-frame clones and misses some; the assay was immunoSEQ multiplex PCR. The sample records approximately 100,000 clones, about 89% being singletons. Specimen: peripheral blood, collected 28 days after the second AZD1222 dose. The receptors here all came from an adult who received the AZD1222 COVID-19 vaccine.

This clone was detected once. V is TRBV2 and J is TRBJ2-3; unclear D gene. Germline V gene sequence: CDR1 SNHLY, CDR2 FYNNEI. V dropped 7 bases and J dropped 5 bases, with 13 bases sitting between them. The CDR3 has 13 residues. This CDR3 is CASKTWDGDTQYF. The CDR3, as DNA: TGTGCCAGCAAGACTTGGGATGGAGATACGCAGTATTTT.

The V and J genes are TRBV2 and TRBJ1-2, with a weak D call TRBD1 (5 bases). CDR3 length: 14 residues. CDR1 SNHLY and CDR2 FYNNEI come from the germline V gene. V lost 10 bases to trimming and J lost 0 bases, with 15 bases between them. CDR3 amino acids: CATTKGFANYGYTF. CDR3 DNA: TGTGCCACCACCAAGGGGTTTGCTAACTATGGCTACACCTTC.

The chain employs TRBV3-1 (or the pseudogene TRBV3-2) and TRBJ2-1; D may match TRBD1 or TRBD2 (5 bases each). V lost 6 bases, J lost 14 bases, and 14 bases lay in between. The CDR3 spans 11 residues. Germline V gives CDR1 LGHDT, CDR2 YNNKEL (reference sequence). CDR3 DNA: TGTGCCAGCAGTGGGGGACGGGATAAGTTCTTC. This sequence encodes CASSGGRDKFF.

The CDR3 DNA sequence: TGTGCCAGCAGCGGGGGCTGGTGGACAGAAGGTGAAAAACTGTTTTTT. It is translated as CASSGGWWTEGEKLFF. This chain connects TRBV9 to TRBJ1-4; D might be TRBD1 (6 bases). CDR1 is SGDLS, CDR2 YYNGEE, per germline. Trimming pared 3 bases from V and 7 bases from J, leaving 19 bases between. CDR3 length: 16 amino acids.

The V gene is TRBV19, the J gene TRBJ1-1; no clear D gene. V dropped 4 bases and J dropped 4 bases, with 13 bases sitting between them. The germline V gene has CDR1 LNHDA and CDR2 SQIVND (reference sequence). The CDR3 loop spans 14 amino acids. The CDR3 loop reads CASSTPSGATEAFF. As DNA, the CDR3 is TGTGCCAGTAGTACCCCCTCGGGCGCCACTGAAGCTTTCTTT.

This rearrangement joins TRBV6-5 to TRBJ1-5, with D maybe TRBD1 (6 bases). This CDR3 has 15 amino acids. Germline lookup yields CDR1 MNHEY and CDR2 SVGAGI. The V and J ends lost 10 bases and 2 bases respectively, with 18 bases between them. The CDR3 nucleotides read TGTGCCACCGTAGGGGGAGGTTGGGGCAATCAGCCCCAGCATTTT. Its translation: CATVGGGWGNQPQHF.

The J gene is TRBJ1-2, the V gene TRBV12-3 or TRBV12-4; possibly TRBD1 for D (5 bases). The CDR3 is made up of 13 amino acids. V dropped 7 bases and J dropped 7 bases, with 16 bases sitting between them. The CDR3 loop reads CASTRSGRGGYTF. The CDR3 DNA reads TGTGCCAGCACCCGGTCAGGGAGGGGTGGCTACACCTTC.

V usage is TRBV12-3 or TRBV12-4 and J usage is TRBJ2-7; TRBD1 matches 7 bases. Losses at the gene ends were 5 bases for V and 5 bases for J; bases not matched to a gene: 6. CDR3 length equals 13 residues. CDR3 nucleotides: TGTGCCAGCAGTCCCGGACAGGCTGACGAGCAGTACTTC. As protein: CASSPGQADEQYF.

This clone was observed a handful of times. The chain is built from TRBV4-2 and TRBJ2-3; a weak D match, TRBD2 (5 bases). Between the trimmed V and J ends, which lost 0 bases and 2 bases, there was a span of 18 bases. Germline V gives CDR1 LGHNA, CDR2 YNFKEQ. The CDR3 is 18 residues long. Here the CDR3 DNA reads TGTGCCAGCAGCCAAGATCGTGTGTCGGGCGGGTACACAGATACGCAGTATTTT. This codes for CASSQDRVSGGYTDTQYF.